This TCR beta chain is drawn from a study of human T cells and chemical hapten exposure. Study information: Small differences in pooled library volume mainly drove the variation in TCR yields per sample.

This clonotype was detected ten times or more. Its antigen is still unknown. Documented time point: healthy volunteer bleed at 6 weeks. Unseparated into fractions, whole blood served as the source from which total RNA was extracted. Whole-study findings and limits: TCRs at high frequency, those above 1 in 1000, did not change with DPC sensitization.

Trimming left V 5 bases short and J 0 bases short, with 9 bases between. Germline lookup yields CDR1 ENHRY and CDR2 SYGVKD. The CDR3 sequence is 14 residues long. The study's library attached unique molecular identifiers to single cDNA molecules. As processed by the authors: Per sample, the median was around 100,000 TCRs, with values from about 22,000 to 700,000. MiXCR, run by TCRdb on the RACE reads, gives a single entry per CDR3 protein. TCRdb's processing, not the authors', yielded these V and J calls. The table records some 78,000 distinct CDR3 sequences, approximately 8.6% of them present only once.

The sample was whole blood. The receptor was isolated from a male donor in good health. Some clones in this sample may be carry-over from other donors' samples. The chain links TRBV10-3 to TRBJ2-3; D possibly uses TRBD1 or TRBD2 (5 bases each). CDR3 sequence (DNA): TGTGCCATCAGTACGGGACGAAGCACAGATACGCAGTATTTT. Translation gives CAISTGRSTDTQYF.